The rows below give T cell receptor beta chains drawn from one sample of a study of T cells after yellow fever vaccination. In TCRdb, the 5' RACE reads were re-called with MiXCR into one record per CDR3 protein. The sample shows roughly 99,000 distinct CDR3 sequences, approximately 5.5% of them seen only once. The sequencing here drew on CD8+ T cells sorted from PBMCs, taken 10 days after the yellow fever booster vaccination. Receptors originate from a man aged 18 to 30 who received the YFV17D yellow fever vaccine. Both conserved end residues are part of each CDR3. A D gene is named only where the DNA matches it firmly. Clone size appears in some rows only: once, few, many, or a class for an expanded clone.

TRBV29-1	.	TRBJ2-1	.	TGCAGCGTCGACGAGGAGTTCTTC	CSVDEEFF
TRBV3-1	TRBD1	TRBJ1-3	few	TGTGCCAGCAGCCAAGAGGCAGGGGGCGCGGACACCATATATTTT	CASSQEAGGADTIYF
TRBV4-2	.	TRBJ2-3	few	TGTGCCAGCAGCCAAGTTATGACTCCTAGCACAGATACGCAGTATTTT	CASSQVMTPSTDTQYF
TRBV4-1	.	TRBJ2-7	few	TGCGCCAGCAGCCAGAAGACAGGCCCCTACGAGCAGTACTTC	CASSQKTGPYEQYF
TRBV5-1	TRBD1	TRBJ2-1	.	TGCGCCAGTGAGACAGGGAACAATGAGCAGTTCTTC	CASETGNNEQFF
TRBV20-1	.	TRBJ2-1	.	TGCAGTGCTGTGGTGGGAGTCGGGGAGTTCTTC	CSAVVGVGEFF
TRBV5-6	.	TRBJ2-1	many	TGTGCCAGCAGCTTTGACAACTACAATGAGCAGTTCTTC	CASSFDNYNEQFF
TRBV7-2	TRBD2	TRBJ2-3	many	TGTGCCAGCAGCTCGGGACTAGCGCGTTCAGATACGCAGTATTTT	CASSSGLARSDTQYF
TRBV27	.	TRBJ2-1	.	TGTGCCAGCAGTTCCGGGGGGACACAGTTCTTC	CASSSGGTQFF
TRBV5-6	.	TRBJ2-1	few	TGTGCCAGCAGCGTAGGGGCGGGGCGTGCGTTCTTC	CASSVGAGRAFF
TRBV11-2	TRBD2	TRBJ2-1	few	TGTGCCAGCAGCCCCCCCCCGGGGGGGAACAATGAGCAGTTCTTC	CASSPPPGGNNEQFF
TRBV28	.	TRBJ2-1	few	TGTGCCAGCCAGGGGTGGTCCTACAATGAGCAGTTCTTC	CASQGWSYNEQFF
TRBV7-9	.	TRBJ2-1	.	TGTGCCAGCAGCTTATCGACAGAACTTGAGCAGTTCTTC	CASSLSTELEQFF
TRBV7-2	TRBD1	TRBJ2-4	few	TGTGCCAGCACCTCGCCAGGGGGCGCGAAATGGAACATTCAGTACTTC	CASTSPGGAKWNIQYF
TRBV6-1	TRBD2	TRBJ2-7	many	TGTGCCACCGCAAAGCTAGCGGGGGAATACGAGCAGTACTTC	CATAKLAGEYEQYF